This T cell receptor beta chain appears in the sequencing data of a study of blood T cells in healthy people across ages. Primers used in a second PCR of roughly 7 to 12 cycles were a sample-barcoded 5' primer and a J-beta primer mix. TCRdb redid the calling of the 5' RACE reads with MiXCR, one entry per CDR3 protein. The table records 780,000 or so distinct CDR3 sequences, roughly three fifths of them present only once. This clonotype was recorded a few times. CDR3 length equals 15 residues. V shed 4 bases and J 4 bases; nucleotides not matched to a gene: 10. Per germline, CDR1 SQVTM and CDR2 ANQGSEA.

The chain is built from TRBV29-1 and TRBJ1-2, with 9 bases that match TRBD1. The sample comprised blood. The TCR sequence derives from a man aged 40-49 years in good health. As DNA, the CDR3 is TGCAGCGTTGGCCCGGGACAGGGAATAATCTATGGCTACACCTTC. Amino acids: CSVGPGQGIIYGYTF.